Below, one TCR beta chain is given with its context. Its antigen is undetermined. These data belong to a study of cytomegalovirus exposure and HLA in healthy donors. This table comes from immunoSEQ multiplex PCR, and its TCRdb copy is limited to in-frame clones, with some not included. Here the sample spans 150,000 to 200,000 clones, roughly 84% being singletons. Study-wide results and limits: Altogether, 160 or so TCR beta chains were recorded as cytomegalovirus-associated. Most TCR sequences proved rare, with some public TCRs found in many donors. Subsequent analysis revealed that first-cohort TCR clusters tended to co-occur in the approximately 120 validation repertoires.

Germline assignment: CDR1 SEHNR and CDR2 FQNEAQ (reference sequence). The germline V and J ends were trimmed by 4 bases and 1 base, with 7 bases remaining between them. There are 13 residues in the CDR3. The V gene is TRBV7-9, the J gene TRBJ1-1; D unclear. This clonotype originated in a woman between 25 and 40 years old in good health and CMV-seropositive. The sequenced sample consisted of PBMCs. CDR3 coding DNA: TGTGCCAGCAGCTCCCCGGGGAACACTGAAGCTTTCTTT. Translation: CASSSPGNTEAFF.